This TCR beta chain was captured in a study of blood T cell repertoires in COVID-19. The CDR3 totals 15 residues. V trimming: 0 bases; J trimming: 3 bases; junction bases outside the gene matches: 1. The V gene's germline CDR1 is SGHRS and CDR2 YFSETQ. Clones were sequenced by immunoSEQ multiplex PCR, and TCRdb holds only the in-frame ones, with some missing. The sample yields approximately 200,000 clones, roughly 80% seen once. The TCR originated in a woman between 45 and 60 years old with acute or convalescent COVID-19. Sequencing was carried out using peripheral blood. The chain carries TRBV5-1 and TRBJ2-3; 10 bases are shared with TRBD2. The CDR3 protein is CASSLVLAGTDTQYF. In nucleotides, the CDR3 is TGCGCCAGCAGCTTGGTACTAGCGGGGACAGATACGCAGTATTTT. Full variable domain (remainder filled in from reference TRBV5-1 and TRBJ2-3): KAGVTQTPRYLIKTRGQQVTLSCSPISGHRSVSWYQQTPGQGLQFLFEYFSETQRNKGNFPGRFSGRQFSNSRSEMNVSTLELGDSALYLCASSLVLAGTDTQYFGPGTRLTVL.